This TCR beta chain originates from a study of Ad26.COV2.S vaccination and SARS-CoV-2 variants (TCRdb year 2021). Study-level background: Donors in the vaccine arm were drawn from COV1001, a multicentre, randomized, double-blind, placebo-controlled phase I-IIa trial testing Ad26.COV2.S in healthy adults. Ad26.COV2.S was given intramuscularly at 5x10^10 or 1x10^11 viral particles, as a single shot or as two shots 56 days apart. TCRbeta repertoire sequencing was used to assess the specificity and breadth of SARS-CoV-2-reactive T cell receptors after Ad26.COV2.S vaccination. The TCR-sequenced set comprised about 32 samples: approximately 19 Ad26.COV2.S vaccine recipients, 5 placebo recipients and 8 SARS-CoV-2 convalescent individuals. Trial participants were randomized into five groups of five: low-dose or high-dose Ad26.COV2.S given once or twice, or placebo on both occasions. Investigators remained blinded to trial group allocation during experiments and outcome assessment. General study outcomes and caveats: It was noted by the authors that total T cell responses may have been underestimated by the TCR breadth and depth analyses. Non-spike TCR breadth was comparable between vaccine and placebo recipients, consistent with the vaccine containing only spike. Higher spike-specific TCR breadth was observed in Ad26.COV2.S recipients than in placebo recipients (P = 0.0014). The study was not powered for comparison of responses between vaccine doses or regimens. After vaccination, substantial breadth of spike-specific CD8+ and CD4+ T cell responses was reported.

In the case of this clone: The antigen it binds to is not known. Base qualities are not at hand, and no much larger clone is one base apart.

The immunoSEQ Assay was the method used to sequence TCRbeta CDR3 regions. After extraction, genomic DNA underwent amplification by bias-controlled multiplex PCR, followed by high-throughput sequencing. Regarding the original processing steps: To quantify the absolute abundance of each unique TCRbeta CDR3 region, sequences were collapsed and filtered. T cell fraction was estimated by normalizing TCRbeta template counts to usable DNA, with usable DNA measured through amplification of reference genes found in all nucleated cells. Repertoire TCRs were annotated as SARS-CoV-2-specific when V gene, CDR3 amino acid sequence and J gene were exactly matched to a known reactive TCR set. The reference SARS-CoV-2 TCR set was derived from MIRA and filtered for enrichment in COVID-19-positive ImmuneCODE repertoires, a step that removed public or cross-reactive TCRs. Using the MIRA antigens, annotated TCRs were further analysed by specific ORF or by position within an ORF. Breadth was defined as annotated unique rearrangements over total unique productive rearrangements; depth was the summed frequency of those rearrangements. Group comparisons of TCR breadth used two-sided Wilcoxon rank-sum tests. Sourced from immuneACCESS, this table was stored by TCRdb with only in-frame sequences that have V and J called. A share of the clones is absent; for the studies checked, an unresolved V gene accounts for under half, and the remainder has no known explanation. Clone size and the V and J calls come from that table; the DNA yielded D and trimming. This sample is represented by some 640,000 clones; around 89% of them were singletons. The top ten clonotypes cover around 1.5% of the sample.

The treatment or condition label corresponds to: some 20 received Ad26.COV2.S at low or high dose, single or two shots; roughly five received placebo; per-sample allocation not given. For vaccine and placebo recipients, repertoires were sequenced using samples collected on day 63 after the first injection. Between 29 July and 7 August 2020, Cohort 1b enrolled some 25 adults aged 18-55 years at one site in Boston, USA. Ad26.COV2.S was a replication-incompetent adenovirus type 26 vector expressing a prefusion-stabilized SARS-CoV-2 spike protein from the original Wuhan strain. CDR1 SNHLY and CDR2 FYNNEI were looked up in the germline V gene. V lost 4 bases and J lost 4 bases, and the count of bases not matched to a germline gene is 8. Counted from cysteine to phenylalanine, this CDR3 has 15 amino acids. Of the read, only the CDR3 DNA is kept; its 45 bases are in frame from base 1.

The chain joins TRBV2 to TRBJ2-3; 7 bases in the junction line up with TRBD2. Sequences were derived from peripheral blood, sampled in a trial of Ad26.COV2.S vaccine versus placebo. The source is a person aged 18-65 years who received the Ad26.COV2.S COVID-19 vaccine or a placebo. The CDR3 reads as follows: CASSGFLAAADTQYF. The DNA reads TGTGCCAGCAGTGGGTTTCTAGCGGCGGCAGATACGCAGTATTTT.